Below, 20 T cell receptor beta chains from the same sample are listed, as sequenced in a study of T cells after yellow fever vaccination. In TCRdb, the 5' RACE reads were re-called with MiXCR into one record per CDR3 protein. The sample yields about 240,000 distinct CDR3 sequences, about 7% seen once. Sequenced material: CD4+ T cells sorted from PBMCs, taken 15 days after the yellow fever booster vaccination. These receptor sequences come from a man younger than 40 who received the YFV17D yellow fever vaccine.

This clonotype has at least ten counts. V usage is TRBV28 and J usage is TRBJ2-1, with a weak D call TRBD1 (6 bases). Trimming removed 4 bases at V and 8 bases at J, with 12 bases between. CDR1 is MDHEN, CDR2 SYDVKM, per germline. The CDR3 consists of 13 residues. CDR3 coding DNA: TGTGCCAGCAGTTGGCCAGGGGTGGATGAGCAGTTCTTC. Translated: CASSWPGVDEQFF.

Only a few counts were recorded for this clonotype. Written as DNA, the CDR3 is TGTGCCAGCAGCTTCCGAGCAGGGGGGGCCTACGAGCAGTACTTC. Encoded protein: CASSFRAGGAYEQYF. V gene TRBV7-9 combines with J gene TRBJ2-7; D tentatively reads TRBD1 or TRBD2 (7 bases each). The CDR3 has 15 residues. Germline CDR1 reads SEHNR; CDR2 reads FQNEAQ (reference sequence). The germline V and J ends were trimmed by 3 bases and 2 bases, with 14 bases remaining between them.

This clonotype was detected many times. V and J are TRBV12-3 or TRBV12-4 and TRBJ2-7; D is uncertain. V was shortened by 3 bases and J by 7 bases, with 10 bases between the two germline ends. This CDR3 region has 12 residues. The CDR3 region is CASSFLGTEQYF. As DNA, the CDR3 is TGTGCCAGCAGTTTTTTGGGAACTGAGCAGTACTTC.

This clonotype was seen a handful of times. The rearrangement links TRBV10-3 to TRBJ2-5, with 9 bases that match TRBD2. Germline values: CDR1 ENHRY, CDR2 SYGVKD. The V segment lost 8 bases and the J segment 3 bases; nucleotides outside the gene matches: 13. The CDR3 runs 16 residues. This chain's CDR3 is CAIGGDSGGGKETQYF. The CDR3, as DNA: TGTGCCATCGGGGGAGATAGCGGGGGAGGTAAAGAGACCCAGTACTTC.

This clonotype showed up many times. The J gene is TRBJ1-5, the V gene TRBV12-3 or TRBV12-4, with D uncertain. This CDR3 spans 14 amino acids. V gave up 2 bases and J gave up 6 bases, with 11 bases separating them. The CDR3 region is CASSLSGVGQPQHF. CDR3 nucleotide sequence: TGTGCCAGCAGTTTATCAGGTGTCGGTCAGCCCCAGCATTTT.

This clonotype was seen only a few times. The chain couples TRBV4-3 to TRBJ2-7; maybe TRBD2 (5 bases). This CDR3 has 15 residues. From germline, CDR1 is LGHNA and CDR2 YSLEER. V lost 4 bases, J lost 3 bases, and 16 bases lay in between. The CDR3 spells CASSPLGNGNYEQYF. CDR3 DNA sequence: TGCGCCAGCAGCCCCCTGGGAAACGGGAACTACGAGCAGTACTTC.

In its sample, this clonotype was seen many times. V gene TRBV5-6 combines with J gene TRBJ2-3; D tentatively fits TRBD1 or TRBD2 (5 bases each). From germline, CDR1 is SGHDT and CDR2 YYEEEE. The V end was cut by 2 bases, the J end by 3 bases, with 10 bases between. The CDR3 sequence is 14 residues long. The CDR3 spells CASSFGAKTDTQYF. CDR3 coding DNA: TGTGCCAGCAGCTTCGGGGCTAAGACAGATACGCAGTATTTT.

This clonotype was seen more than once but under ten times. This chain uses TRBV11-2 with TRBJ2-7, with TRBD1 as a possible D gene (5 bases). The germline CDR1 and CDR2 sequences are SGHAT and FQNNGV. Trimming left V 6 bases short and J 6 bases short, with 12 bases between. The CDR3 is 12 residues long. CDR3 in DNA: TGTGCCAGCAGTTCGACAGAAACCGAGCAGTACTTC. Amino acids: CASSSTETEQYF. Looking up the rest from reference TRBV11-2 and TRBJ2-7 gives the full variable domain: EAGVAQSPRYKIIEKRQSVAFWCNPISGHATLYWYQQILGQGPKLLIQFQNNGVVDDSQLPKDRFSAERLKGVDSTLKIQPAKLEDSAVYLCASSSTETEQYFGPGTRLTVT.

In its sample, this clonotype was seen many times. The chain uses TRBV24-1 and TRBJ2-7; weak D call: TRBD2 (7 bases). Germline assignment: CDR1 KGHDR and CDR2 SFDVKD. Trimming stripped 6 bases from V and 6 bases from J, with 8 bases between. There are 11 residues in the CDR3. The CDR3 DNA reads as TGTGCCACCAGTCGGGGGGCCGAGCAGTACTTC. It yields the protein CATSRGAEQYF.

This clonotype was observed a handful of times. The chain carries TRBV19 and TRBJ2-1, with 14 bases lining up with TRBD2. Germline loops: CDR1 LNHDA, CDR2 SQIVND (reference sequence). V was clipped by 11 bases and J by 10 bases; unmatched bases: 13. CDR3 size: 15 residues. CDR3 nucleotides: TGTGCCTCAAAGGGGGGACTAGCGGGGGAGTGGGAGCAGTTCTTC. Amino acid sequence: CASKGGLAGEWEQFF.

This clonotype was found a few times. The rearrangement links TRBV15 to TRBJ2-2; D is unclear. The CDR3 has 15 residues. The V gene lost 2 bases and the J gene lost 1 base, with 8 bases spanning the gap. CDR1 and CDR2 (germline): LNHNV, YYDKDF (reference sequence). In nucleotides, the CDR3 is TGTGCCACCAGCAGATCGGGCAAGAACACCGGGGAGCTGTTTTTT. Encoded protein: CATSRSGKNTGELFF.

This clonotype was detected many times. The rearrangement uses TRBV3-1 and TRBJ1-6, with D unclear. This CDR3 is 16 amino acids long. Germline CDR1 is LGHDT and CDR2 is YNNKEL (reference sequence). The ends were cut back, 2 bases at V and 0 bases at J, with 8 bases in the middle. CDR3 protein: CASSQLGFSYNSPLHF. DNA of the CDR3: TGTGCCAGCAGCCAACTAGGTTTCTCCTATAATTCACCCCTCCACTTT.

V is TRBV7-2 and J is TRBJ2-4; the match to TRBD2 covers 9 bases. The CDR3 covers 15 residues. Germline V gives CDR1 SGHTA, CDR2 FQGNSA. The J segment lost 12 bases and the V segment lost 5 bases, leaving 14 bases of the junction unmatched. CDR3 nucleotides: TGTGCCAGCAGCCCCCGGGGGAGTAGCGGGAGCAGTCAGTACTTC. As protein: CASSPRGSSGSSQYF.

This clonotype occurred many times. The chain couples TRBV12-3 or TRBV12-4 to TRBJ1-2; possible D gene TRBD1, 6 bases. Trimming pared 6 bases from V and 6 bases from J, leaving 14 bases between. The CDR3 is 13 residues long. The CDR3 protein is CASSPQGRNGYTF. CDR3 coding DNA: TGTGCCAGCAGCCCACAGGGCCGCAATGGCTACACCTTC.

This clonotype was seen only a few times. The chain recombines TRBV20-1 with TRBJ2-5; the D gene is possibly TRBD2 (7 bases). The CDR3 spans 14 residues. CDR1 is DFQATT, CDR2 SNEGSKA, per germline (reference sequence). V lost 5 bases, J lost 7 bases, and 20 bases lay in between. CDR3 DNA sequence: TGCAGTGCTCCCGGGGCGGGGGCGAGATGGACCCAGTACTTC. It is translated as CSAPGAGARWTQYF.

The V and J genes are TRBV7-2 and TRBJ1-5, with a weak D call TRBD1 (5 bases). Germline V gene lookup returns CDR1 SGHTA and CDR2 FQGNSA. The ends were cut back, 1 base at V and 1 base at J, with 11 bases in the middle. This CDR3 is built from 16 residues. The CDR3 bases are TGTGCCAGCAGCTTAGTAGCCCGGGGCAGCAATCAGCCCCAGCATTTT. Protein product: CASSLVARGSNQPQHF.

In this sample, this clonotype turned up many times. The J gene is TRBJ2-5, the V gene TRBV20-1; a weak D match, TRBD2 (6 bases). The CDR3 runs 12 residues. Germline V gives CDR1 DFQATT, CDR2 SNEGSKA (reference sequence). Trimming left V 6 bases short and J 5 bases short, with 13 bases between. In DNA form, the CDR3 reads TGCAGTGCCGGGACTTCCGATGAGACCCAGTACTTC. The encoded protein is CSAGTSDETQYF.

The chain uses TRBV6-2 or TRBV6-3 and TRBJ2-7; unclear D gene. V was clipped by 6 bases and J by 2 bases, with 14 bases between them. CDR1 is MNHEY, CDR2 SVGEGT, per germline. This CDR3 comprises 14 residues. CDR3 nucleotide sequence: TGTGCCAGCAGCCGGCGGAAACCTCCCTACGAGCAGTACTTC. It codes for CASSRRKPPYEQYF.

This clonotype was picked up a small number of times. The V gene is TRBV7-2, the J gene TRBJ2-3; D assignment may be TRBD1 or TRBD2 (5 bases each). V lost 1 base to trimming and J lost 10 bases, with 18 bases between them. This CDR3 is built from 15 residues. The germline V gene encodes CDR1 SGHTA and CDR2 FQGNSA. The DNA of the CDR3 is TGTGCCAGCAGCTTAGTATCCCCCCACGGGGCCTCGCAGTATTTT. Translated: CASSLVSPHGASQYF. The complete variable domain, with remaining parts taken from reference TRBV7-2 and TRBJ2-3, reads GAGVSQSPSNKVTEKGKDVELRCDPISGHTALYWYRQSLGQGLEFLIYFQGNSAPDKSGLPSDRFSAERTGGSVSTLTIQRTQQEDSAVYLCASSLVSPHGASQYFGPGTRLTVL.

This sequence joins TRBV5-4 and TRBJ2-1, with D tentatively TRBD1 (6 bases). Germline lookup yields CDR1 SGHNT and CDR2 YYREEE (reference sequence). This CDR3 comprises 14 residues. Trimming pared 7 bases from V and 8 bases from J, leaving 19 bases between. The CDR3 DNA reads as TGTGCCAGCGAATCACTAGGTGGGACATATGAGCAGTTCTTC. Translated: CASESLGGTYEQFF.